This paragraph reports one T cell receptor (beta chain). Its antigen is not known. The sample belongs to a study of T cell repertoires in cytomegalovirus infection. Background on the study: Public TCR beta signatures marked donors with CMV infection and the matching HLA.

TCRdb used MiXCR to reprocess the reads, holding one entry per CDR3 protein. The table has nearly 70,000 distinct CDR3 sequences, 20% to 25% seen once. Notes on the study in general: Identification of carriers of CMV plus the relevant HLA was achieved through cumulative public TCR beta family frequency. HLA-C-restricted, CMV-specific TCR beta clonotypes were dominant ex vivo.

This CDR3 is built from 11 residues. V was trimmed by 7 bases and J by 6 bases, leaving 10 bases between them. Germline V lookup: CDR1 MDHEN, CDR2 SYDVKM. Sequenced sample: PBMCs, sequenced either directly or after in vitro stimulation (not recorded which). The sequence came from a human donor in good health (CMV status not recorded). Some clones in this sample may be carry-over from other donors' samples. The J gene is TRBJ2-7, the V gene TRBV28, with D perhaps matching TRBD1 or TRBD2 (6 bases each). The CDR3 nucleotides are TGTGCCAGCAAGTGGGGGGCCGAGCAGTACTTC. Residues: CASKWGAEQYF.